These T cell receptor beta chains were read from a single sample in a study of T cell responses to AZD1222 COVID-19 vaccine. Here immunoSEQ multiplex PCR was the method, and the copy in TCRdb shows in-frame clones only, minus some. This table holds approximately 97,000 clones, more than 85% found once. The sequenced sample was peripheral blood, obtained on day 0 of AZD1222 vaccination. The receptors come from an adult in good health. The CDR3 runs from the conserved cysteine through the conserved F or W. The D gene is left open where the match is weak. Only part of the rows carry a size: once, few, many, or a class if the clone is expanded.

d_gene: NA; abundance: NA; v_gene: TRBV9; j_gene: TRBJ1-6; CDR3aa: CASSVAGAHNSPLHF; CDR3nt: TGTGCCAGCAGCGTAGCAGGGGCACATAATTCACCCCTCCACTTT
d_gene: NA; abundance: NA; v_gene: TRBV7-3; j_gene: TRBJ2-3; CDR3aa: CASRGSRTDTQYF; CDR3nt: TGTGCCAGCAGGGGGTCACGCACAGATACGCAGTATTTT
d_gene: TRBD1; abundance: NA; v_gene: TRBV11-2; j_gene: TRBJ1-6; CDR3aa: CASSFLGTERNSPLHF; CDR3nt: TGTGCCAGCAGCTTCCTCGGGACAGAGAGGAATTCACCCCTCCACTTT
d_gene: TRBD1; abundance: NA; v_gene: TRBV18; j_gene: TRBJ1-2; CDR3aa: CASSPGTGFNYGYTF; CDR3nt: TGTGCCAGCTCACCGGGGACAGGGTTTAATTATGGCTACACCTTC
d_gene: NA; abundance: NA; v_gene: TRBV2; j_gene: TRBJ2-1; CDR3aa: CASRFPLNNEQFF; CDR3nt: TGTGCCAGCAGGTTTCCTTTAAACAATGAGCAGTTCTTC
d_gene: NA; abundance: NA; v_gene: TRBV18; j_gene: TRBJ1-1; CDR3aa: CASSQQKNTEAFF; CDR3nt: TGTGCCAGCTCACAACAGAAGAACACTGAAGCTTTCTTT
d_gene: NA; abundance: NA; v_gene: TRBV6-5; j_gene: TRBJ1-2; CDR3aa: CASRPTRGEFYGYTF; CDR3nt: TGTGCCAGCAGGCCGACAAGGGGGGAATTCTATGGCTACACCTTC
d_gene: NA; abundance: NA; v_gene: TRBV2; j_gene: TRBJ1-3; CDR3aa: CASSIDTVGNTIYF; CDR3nt: TGTGCCAGCAGTATCGACACGGTCGGAAACACCATATATTTT
d_gene: NA; abundance: NA; v_gene: TRBV27; j_gene: TRBJ1-6; CDR3aa: CASSSKGTQRDSPLHF; CDR3nt: TGTGCCAGCAGTAGCAAAGGGACCCAGAGGGATTCACCCCTCCACTTT
d_gene: NA; abundance: NA; v_gene: TRBV28; j_gene: TRBJ1-2; CDR3aa: CASSFTRTPTRF; CDR3nt: TGTGCCAGCAGTTTTACGAGGACACCAACACGATTC
d_gene: NA; abundance: NA; v_gene: TRBV7-2; j_gene: TRBJ2-1; CDR3aa: CASSLTPGLEQFF; CDR3nt: TGTGCCAGCAGCTTAACCCCCGGGCTTGAGCAGTTCTTC
d_gene: NA; abundance: NA; v_gene: TRBV5-4; j_gene: TRBJ2-5; CDR3aa: CASSPGQETQYF; CDR3nt: TGTGCCAGCAGCCCGGGGCAAGAGACCCAGTACTTC
d_gene: NA; abundance: few; v_gene: TRBV6-5; j_gene: TRBJ2-3; CDR3aa: CATRSWGGWADTQYF; CDR3nt: TGTGCCACCCGCTCGTGGGGAGGATGGGCAGATACGCAGTATTTT
d_gene: TRBD1; abundance: NA; v_gene: TRBV28; j_gene: TRBJ2-1; CDR3aa: CASRRQGASYNEQFF; CDR3nt: TGTGCCAGCAGGAGACAGGGGGCCTCCTACAATGAGCAGTTCTTC
d_gene: NA; abundance: NA; v_gene: TRBV12-3/TRBV12-4; j_gene: TRBJ2-3; CDR3aa: CASSLGGADTQYF; CDR3nt: TGTGCCAGCAGTTTGGGGGGAGCAGATACGCAGTATTTT
d_gene: NA; abundance: NA; v_gene: TRBV5-4; j_gene: TRBJ1-2; CDR3aa: CASSLDSLAPYGYTF; CDR3nt: TGTGCCAGCAGCCTAGACAGCCTGGCCCCCTATGGCTACACCTTC
d_gene: TRBD1; abundance: NA; v_gene: TRBV5-1; j_gene: TRBJ1-4; CDR3aa: CASSWGQGGNEKLFF; CDR3nt: TGCGCCAGCAGCTGGGGACAGGGGGGTAATGAAAAACTGTTTTTT
d_gene: NA; abundance: NA; v_gene: TRBV9; j_gene: TRBJ1-3; CDR3aa: CASSARDSGNTIYF; CDR3nt: TGTGCCAGCAGCGCCCGGGACTCTGGAAACACCATATATTTT
d_gene: NA; abundance: NA; v_gene: TRBV4-1; j_gene: TRBJ2-3; CDR3aa: CASSQGPQDTQYF; CDR3nt: TGCGCCAGCAGCCAAGGTCCTCAGGATACGCAGTATTTT
d_gene: NA; abundance: NA; v_gene: TRBV5-1; j_gene: TRBJ1-1; CDR3aa: CASSPGDTMNTEAFF; CDR3nt: TGCGCCAGCAGCCCGGGGGACACTATGAACACTGAAGCTTTCTTT
d_gene: TRBD1; abundance: NA; v_gene: TRBV7-2; j_gene: TRBJ2-5; CDR3aa: CASSLAGGMETQYF; CDR3nt: TGTGCCAGCAGCTTGGCAGGGGGCATGGAGACCCAGTACTTC
d_gene: TRBD2; abundance: NA; v_gene: TRBV19; j_gene: TRBJ2-5; CDR3aa: CASIGPSGSTVTQYF; CDR3nt: TGTGCCAGTATCGGACCGAGCGGGAGTACGGTGACCCAGTACTTC
d_gene: TRBD1; abundance: NA; v_gene: TRBV29-1; j_gene: TRBJ2-1; CDR3aa: CSVRGSGQGGRNEQFF; CDR3nt: TGCAGCGTTCGCGGGTCGGGACAGGGTGGAAGGAATGAGCAGTTCTTC
d_gene: NA; abundance: NA; v_gene: TRBV5-1; j_gene: TRBJ1-4; CDR3aa: CASSPAGAISEKLFF; CDR3nt: TGCGCCAGCAGCCCCGCCGGGGCGATCAGTGAAAAACTGTTTTTT
d_gene: TRBD1; abundance: NA; v_gene: TRBV10-3; j_gene: TRBJ1-2; CDR3aa: CAISALGQGGEGYTF; CDR3nt: TGTGCCATCAGTGCCCTGGGACAGGGCGGGGAAGGCTACACCTTC
d_gene: TRBD2; abundance: NA; v_gene: TRBV28; j_gene: TRBJ2-3; CDR3aa: CASSLYVASGGTTDTDTQYF; CDR3nt: TGTGCCAGCAGTTTATACGTCGCTAGCGGGGGGACAACAGACACAGATACGCAGTATTTT
d_gene: TRBD1; abundance: NA; v_gene: TRBV6-6; j_gene: TRBJ1-2; CDR3aa: CASRDREAYGYTF; CDR3nt: TGTGCCAGCCGGGACAGGGAGGCCTATGGCTACACCTTC
d_gene: NA; abundance: NA; v_gene: TRBV19; j_gene: TRBJ2-7; CDR3aa: CASSINYGGSYEQYF; CDR3nt: TGTGCCAGTAGTATAAATTATGGTGGTTCCTACGAGCAGTACTTC
d_gene: NA; abundance: NA; v_gene: TRBV6-1; j_gene: TRBJ2-3; CDR3aa: CASSDQGTSTDTQYF; CDR3nt: TGTGCCAGCAGTGATCAGGGAACTAGCACAGATACGCAGTATTTT
d_gene: NA; abundance: NA; v_gene: TRBV4-3; j_gene: TRBJ2-3; CDR3aa: CASSPGLRIPDTQYF; CDR3nt: TGCGCCAGCAGCCCCGGTTTGAGGATCCCAGATACGCAGTATTTT
d_gene: TRBD1; abundance: NA; v_gene: TRBV27; j_gene: TRBJ2-4; CDR3aa: CASSSHGTGGFSSPGINKNIQYF; CDR3nt: TGTGCCAGCAGTTCCCACGGGACAGGGGGCTTTTCTTCTCCCGGAATAAACAAAAACATTCAGTACTTC
d_gene: NA; abundance: NA; v_gene: TRBV3-1/TRBV3-2; j_gene: TRBJ2-3; CDR3aa: CASSQTRTDTQYF; CDR3nt: TGTGCCAGCAGCCAAACCCGGACAGATACGCAGTATTTT
d_gene: NA; abundance: NA; v_gene: TRBV5-1; j_gene: TRBJ2-5; CDR3aa: CASSFFELGQETQYF; CDR3nt: TGCGCCAGCAGCTTTTTCGAGCTGGGGCAAGAGACCCAGTACTTC
d_gene: TRBD2; abundance: NA; v_gene: TRBV7-9; j_gene: TRBJ2-1; CDR3aa: CASRVAGGPGTYNEQFF; CDR3nt: TGTGCCAGCCGTGTTGCGGGAGGGCCAGGGACCTACAATGAGCAGTTCTTC
d_gene: NA; abundance: NA; v_gene: TRBV7-2; j_gene: TRBJ2-1; CDR3aa: CASSLDGGNSYNEQFF; CDR3nt: TGTGCCAGCAGCTTAGATGGGGGGAACTCCTACAATGAGCAGTTCTTC
d_gene: NA; abundance: NA; v_gene: TRBV27; j_gene: TRBJ1-2; CDR3aa: CASSLSPGSNYGYTF; CDR3nt: TGTGCCAGCAGTTTATCTCCAGGATCTAACTATGGCTACACCTTC
d_gene: TRBD1; abundance: NA; v_gene: TRBV9; j_gene: TRBJ1-2; CDR3aa: CVSSARRDRDNYGYTF; CDR3nt: TGTGTCAGCAGCGCCCGCCGGGACAGGGATAACTATGGCTACACCTTC
d_gene: NA; abundance: NA; v_gene: TRBV29-1; j_gene: TRBJ2-1; CDR3aa: CSARTAPAEQFF; CDR3nt: TGCAGCGCGAGGACTGCCCCCGCTGAGCAGTTCTTC
d_gene: NA; abundance: NA; v_gene: TRBV28; j_gene: TRBJ2-2; CDR3aa: CASSWLTTGELFF; CDR3nt: TGTGCCAGCAGTTGGTTGACCACCGGGGAGCTGTTTTTT
d_gene: TRBD2; abundance: NA; v_gene: TRBV6-2/TRBV6-3; j_gene: TRBJ2-2; CDR3aa: CASSSSGGTTGELFF; CDR3nt: TGTGCCAGCAGTTCTAGCGGGGGAACCACCGGGGAGCTGTTTTTT
d_gene: TRBD1; abundance: NA; v_gene: TRBV6-1; j_gene: TRBJ1-4; CDR3aa: CASSEAGGTVNEKLFF; CDR3nt: TGTGCCAGCAGTGAAGCCGGCGGGACAGTGAATGAAAAACTGTTTTTT
d_gene: NA; abundance: NA; v_gene: TRBV7-2; j_gene: TRBJ1-3; CDR3aa: CASSHNRVGGNTIYF; CDR3nt: TGTGCCAGCAGCCATAATCGGGTCGGTGGAAACACCATATATTTT
d_gene: TRBD1; abundance: NA; v_gene: TRBV6-2/TRBV6-3; j_gene: TRBJ1-4; CDR3aa: CASSSYPRDRLNEKLFF; CDR3nt: TGTGCCAGCAGTTCCTACCCCCGGGACAGACTTAATGAAAAACTGTTTTTT
d_gene: TRBD2; abundance: NA; v_gene: TRBV29-1; j_gene: TRBJ2-1; CDR3aa: CSVRTSLNNEQFF; CDR3nt: TGCAGCGTTCGGACTAGCCTGAACAATGAGCAGTTCTTC
d_gene: TRBD1; abundance: NA; v_gene: TRBV19; j_gene: TRBJ2-6; CDR3aa: CASSAGQGEAGANVLTF; CDR3nt: TGTGCCAGTAGTGCGGGACAGGGGGAGGCTGGGGCCAACGTCCTGACTTTC
d_gene: TRBD2; abundance: NA; v_gene: TRBV6-2/TRBV6-3; j_gene: TRBJ2-7; CDR3aa: CASSYFGLAGASYEQYF; CDR3nt: TGTGCCAGCAGCTACTTCGGACTAGCGGGAGCCTCCTACGAGCAGTACTTC
d_gene: NA; abundance: NA; v_gene: TRBV7-3; j_gene: TRBJ1-4; CDR3aa: CASSPVPRGATNEKLFF; CDR3nt: TGTGCCAGCAGCCCTGTACCTCGGGGGGCAACTAATGAAAAACTGTTTTTT
d_gene: NA; abundance: NA; v_gene: TRBV1; j_gene: TRBJ2-1; CDR3aa: CTSSQASGTSGSSHNEQFF; CDR3nt: TGCACCAGCAGCCAAGCTTCAGGGACTAGCGGGAGTTCTCACAATGAGCAGTTCTTC
d_gene: NA; abundance: NA; v_gene: TRBV2; j_gene: TRBJ1-4; CDR3aa: CASSFTPGLEKLFF; CDR3nt: TGTGCCAGCAGTTTTACCCCGGGCCTCGAAAAACTGTTTTTT
d_gene: NA; abundance: NA; v_gene: TRBV4-1; j_gene: TRBJ2-7; CDR3aa: CASSQEMGEQYF; CDR3nt: TGCGCCAGCAGCCAAGAAATGGGCGAGCAGTACTTC
d_gene: NA; abundance: NA; v_gene: TRBV6-5; j_gene: TRBJ1-3; CDR3aa: CASLGGHGNTIYF; CDR3nt: TGTGCCAGCCTCGGGGGGCACGGAAACACCATATATTTT
d_gene: NA; abundance: NA; v_gene: TRBV2; j_gene: TRBJ1-5; CDR3aa: CASTPREGLISNQPQHF; CDR3nt: TGTGCCAGCACGCCGAGGGAGGGACTCATTAGCAATCAGCCCCAGCATTTT
d_gene: NA; abundance: once; v_gene: TRBV7-9; j_gene: TRBJ1-2; CDR3aa: CASSHRETVGVFGYTF; CDR3nt: TGTGCCAGCAGCCACCGGGAAACGGTTGGGGTTTTTGGCTACACCTTC